These 24 T cell receptor beta chains came from one sample sequenced in a study of blood T cells in healthy people across ages (dated by TCRdb to the mid-2010s). The library was produced with 5' RACE. A second PCR of about 6 to 12 cycles was run with a J-beta primer mix and a sample-barcoded 5' primer. In TCRdb, the public reads were trimmed at Q25 with fastp and aligned with MiXCR, with productive beta chains retained. Each entry is one CDR3 protein sequence, shown with its most common DNA and genes. The table for this sample lists roughly 1.9 million distinct CDR3 sequences; roughly two fifths of them were counted only once. Together, the top ten hold about 21% of the sample. The sample consisted of blood. The receptors shown here come from a human donor in good health.

The V call is TRBV4-3, the J call TRBJ2-3; 12 nucleotides line up with TRBD2. The V gene's germline CDR1 is LGHNA and CDR2 YSLEER. Trimming cost V 4 bases and J 6 bases; bases outside gene matches: 11. This CDR3 has 17 residues. The DNA of the CDR3 is TGCGCCAGCAGCCCCTGGGCTAGCGGGGGGGCAGGGGATACGCAGTATTTT. This codes for CASSPWASGGAGDTQYF.

J is TRBJ2-3 and V is TRBV11-2, with D tentatively TRBD1 (6 bases). The V gene's germline CDR1 is SGHAT and CDR2 FQNNGV. The CDR3 loop spans 17 amino acids. Trimming stripped 5 bases from V and 2 bases from J, with 20 bases between. The CDR3, as DNA: TGTGCCAGCAGCCCTAGGGATGTGGGGGCCCACACAGATACGCAGTATTTT. Translation gives CASSPRDVGAHTDTQYF.

J is TRBJ1-1 and V is TRBV7-2, with 8 nucleotides matching TRBD1. V trimming: 3 bases; J trimming: 0 bases; junction bases outside the gene matches: 9. This CDR3 contains 17 residues. Per the germline V gene, CDR1 is SGHTA and CDR2 is FQGNSA. The CDR3 is CASSFVPRGLLNTEAFF. In nucleotides, the CDR3 is TGTGCCAGCAGCTTCGTACCCAGGGGGCTGTTGAACACTGAAGCTTTCTTT.

With respect to this clonotype: The junction differs from germline at one of its ends, possibly a read error. The chain is built from TRBV9 and TRBJ2-1; D not certain. CDR1 SGDLS and CDR2 YYNGEE come from the germline V gene. CDR3 length: 14 amino acids. CDR3 region: CASSVGAYYDEQFF. The CDR3 DNA is TGTGCCAGCAGCGTAGGGGCTTACTACGATGAGCAGTTCTTC.

This clonotype was counted only a few times. The J gene is TRBJ1-1, the V gene TRBV7-6; D remains ambiguous. The ends were cut back, 2 bases at V and 4 bases at J, with 8 bases in the middle. There are 13 residues in the CDR3. The germline V gene encodes CDR1 SGHVS and CDR2 FNYEAQ. The CDR3 DNA reads as TGTGCCAGCAGCTTAAAGGGTGGCACTGAAGCTTTCTTT. Translation: CASSLKGGTEAFF.

This clonotype was found many times. V and J are TRBV7-2 and TRBJ2-7, with D unclear. The V gene lost 0 bases and the J gene lost 0 bases, with 9 bases spanning the gap. Germline assignment: CDR1 SGHTA and CDR2 FQGNSA. The CDR3 covers 15 residues. The CDR3 protein is CASSLAFGGSYEQYF. CDR3 DNA: TGTGCCAGCAGCTTAGCATTCGGCGGCTCCTACGAGCAGTACTTC.

Points on this clonotype: An end of the junction differs from the germline gene, which may be a read error. The chain uses TRBV20-1 and TRBJ2-7, with 9 bases that match TRBD2. Per the germline V gene, CDR1 is DFQATT and CDR2 is SNEGSKA (reference sequence). The CDR3 length is 14 residues. The CDR3 DNA reads TGCAGTACTAGGCCGGGACTAGCTGATTACGAGCAGTACTTC. Amino acids: CSTRPGLADYEQYF.

The chain has TRBV11-2 and TRBJ2-3; D is perhaps TRBD2 (5 bases). The germline V gene encodes CDR1 SGHAT and CDR2 FQNNGV. The CDR3 length is 18 residues. The germline V and J ends were trimmed by 4 bases and 0 bases, with 20 bases remaining between them. The CDR3 DNA sequence: TGTGCCAGCAGCTCGCGTGTGGTCCGGGGTTCGAGCACAGATACGCAGTATTTT. Residues: CASSSRVVRGSSTDTQYF.

This clonotype has only a few counts. The V gene is TRBV3-1, the J gene TRBJ2-1; D gene unclear. This CDR3 is 12 amino acids long. The germline CDR1 and CDR2 sequences are LGHDT and YNNKEL (reference sequence). The V gene lost 7 bases and the J gene lost 7 bases, with 11 bases spanning the gap. DNA for the CDR3: TGTGCCAGCAAGGCTTCCCCGAATGAGCAGTTCTTC. Translation gives CASKASPNEQFF.

The rearrangement joins TRBV20-1 to TRBJ2-4; D is possibly TRBD1 (6 bases). Trimming stripped 0 bases from V and 1 base from J, with 10 bases between. Germline V CDR1 and CDR2: DFQATT, SNEGSKA (reference sequence). The CDR3 loop spans 15 amino acids. The CDR3, as DNA: TGCAGTGCTAGAGACACAGGGCAGGCCAAAAACATTCAGTACTTC. Translation: CSARDTGQAKNIQYF.

V is TRBV5-1 and J is TRBJ1-1; a possible D gene is TRBD1 (6 bases). CDR1 and CDR2 from the germline V gene are SGHRS and YFSETQ. The CDR3 has 16 residues. Trimming pared 4 bases from V and 2 bases from J, leaving 18 bases between. CDR3 DNA: TGCGCCAGCAGCCGGACCCTAAGGACAGTCAACACTGAAGCTTTCTTT. Its translation: CASSRTLRTVNTEAFF. Filled out from reference TRBV5-1 and TRBJ1-1, the complete variable domain reads KAGVTQTPRYLIKTRGQQVTLSCSPISGHRSVSWYQQTPGQGLQFLFEYFSETQRNKGNFPGRFSGRQFSNSRSEMNVSTLELGDSALYLCASSRTLRTVNTEAFFGQGTRLTVV.

This clonotype was picked up many times. The chain recombines TRBV7-3 with TRBJ2-7; D is possibly TRBD2 (6 bases). CDR1 and CDR2 (germline): SGHTA, FQGTGA. V lost 5 bases, J lost 6 bases, and 17 bases lay in between. The CDR3 consists of 14 residues. CDR3 amino acids: CASSPSGGDGEQYF. In nucleotides, the CDR3 is TGTGCCAGCAGCCCAAGCGGAGGGGACGGCGAGCAGTACTTC.

The chain joins TRBV4-2 to TRBJ1-1; D call uncertain. CDR1 and CDR2 from the germline V gene are LGHNA and YNFKEQ. This CDR3 has 15 amino acids. V lost 0 bases and J lost 7, with 15 bases in between. CDR3 region: CASSQEGARPIEAFF. In DNA form, the CDR3 reads TGTGCCAGCAGCCAAGAGGGTGCCAGACCCATTGAAGCTTTCTTT.

The table lists this clonotype with a count of one. At one of its ends the junction is not consistent with the germline gene, which may arise from a read error. The J gene is TRBJ2-1, the V gene TRBV7-2; D ambiguous. Germline CDR1 is SGHTA and CDR2 is FQGNSA. The CDR3 totals 17 residues. CDR3 sequence: CAGSLATLVFAYNEQFF. CDR3 bases: TGTGCCGGCAGCTTAGCAACCCTAGTCTTTGCATACAATGAGCAGTTCTTC.

This sequence joins TRBV6-2 or TRBV6-3 and TRBJ2-7; 14 bases fit TRBD2. CDR3 length equals 13 residues. The V gene end was trimmed by 7 bases and the J gene end by 5 bases; junction bases not matched to a gene: 1. From germline, CDR1 is MNHEY and CDR2 SVGEGT. The chain's CDR3 is CASMGLAGDEQYF. CDR3 nucleotide sequence: TGTGCCAGCATGGGACTAGCGGGGGACGAGCAGTACTTC.

This clonotype was detected ten times or more. This rearrangement joins TRBV7-8 to TRBJ2-5, with a weak D call TRBD1 (5 bases). This CDR3 comprises 18 residues. V lost 1 base, J lost 2 bases, and 20 bases lay in between. Germline V gene data show CDR1 as SGHVS and CDR2 as FQNEAQ. CDR3 residues: CASSLVSFMWGDQETQYF. CDR3 nucleotides: TGTGCCAGCAGCTTAGTATCCTTTATGTGGGGCGATCAAGAGACCCAGTACTTC.

There are a few counts of this clonotype. The chain links TRBV2 to TRBJ2-5; 7 nucleotides align to TRBD1. The CDR3 loop spans 15 amino acids. V dropped 2 bases and J dropped 3; count of bases not matched to a gene: 6. CDR1 and CDR2 from the germline V gene are SNHLY and FYNNEI. CDR3 coding DNA: TGTGCCAGCAGTGAAAAGGGACAGATTGAAGAGACCCAGTACTTC. The encoded protein is CASSEKGQIEETQYF. The complete variable domain, with remaining parts taken from reference TRBV2 and TRBJ2-5, reads EPEVTQTPSHQVTQMGQEVILRCVPISNHLYFYWYRQILGQKVEFLVSFYNNEISEKSEIFDDQFSVERPDGSNFTLKIRSTKLEDSAMYFCASSEKGQIEETQYFGPGTRLLVL.

This clonotype turned up a few times. This chain connects TRBV4-2 to TRBJ1-1, with D unresolved. The CDR3 is 14 amino acids. Germline values: CDR1 LGHNA, CDR2 YNFKEQ. Trimming stripped 6 bases from V and 1 base from J, with 12 bases between. The CDR3: CASSPLVENTEAFF. The CDR3 bases are TGTGCCAGCAGTCCTCTGGTGGAGAACACTGAAGCTTTCTTT.

V and J are TRBV20-1 and TRBJ2-1, with D tentatively TRBD1 or TRBD2 (5 bases each). CDR1 is DFQATT, CDR2 SNEGSKA, per germline (reference sequence). The CDR3 length is 14 residues. Trimming shortened V by 5 bases and J by 4 bases, and 15 bases separated the two germline ends. The CDR3 region has the DNA TGCAGTGCTCCCTCAGGGCGAGGGTACAATGAGCAGTTCTTC. This codes for CSAPSGRGYNEQFF.

This clonotype has a handful of counts. V gene TRBV14 combines with J gene TRBJ2-5; TRBD1 is a possible D gene (5 bases). The CDR3 is made up of 14 amino acids. Looked up from germline, CDR1 is SGHDN and CDR2 is FVKESK. V was shortened by 1 base and J by 2 bases, with 8 bases between the two germline ends. The CDR3 nucleotides are TGTGCCAGCAGCCAAGGACAGTTACAAGAGACCCAGTACTTC. It translates to CASSQGQLQETQYF. The variable domain in full, completed from reference TRBV14 and TRBJ2-5, reads EAGVTQFPSHSVIEKGQTVTLRCDPISGHDNLYWYRRVMGKEIKFLLHFVKESKQDESGMPNNRFLAERTGGTYSTLKVQPAELEDSGVYFCASSQGQLQETQYFGPGTRLLVL.

Here the CDR3 DNA reads TGCGCCAGCAGACCCGATCCCACGTTGAGCACAAAGACCCAGTACTTC. This gives the protein CASRPDPTLSTKTQYF. V and J are TRBV5-1 and TRBJ2-7; D unclear. The J call is uncertain, as TRBJ2-5 better fits the DNA end. CDR1 is SGHRS, CDR2 YFSETQ, per germline. The CDR3 has 16 amino acids.

The rearrangement links TRBV9 to TRBJ1-2; D perhaps matches TRBD1 (5 bases). The CDR3 contains 14 residues. The ends were cut back, 4 bases at V and 6 bases at J, with 16 bases in the middle. Per germline, CDR1 SGDLS and CDR2 YYNGEE. In DNA, the CDR3 is TGTGCCAGCAGCAAACCTGGGACGTCCGATGGCTACACCTTC. Its protein is CASSKPGTSDGYTF.

This clonotype was observed a handful of times. V is TRBV20-1 and J is TRBJ2-7, with TRBD1 as a possible D gene (5 bases). CDR3 length equals 14 residues. Germline CDR1 DFQATT, CDR2 SNEGSKA (reference sequence). V lost 5 bases to trimming and J lost 5 bases, with 19 bases between them. The CDR3 protein is CSAYDSIVLHEQYF. CDR3 DNA sequence: TGCAGTGCTTACGACAGCATTGTTCTCCACGAGCAGTACTTC.

The chain's CDR3 is CASSLQGHLGCGYTF. The CDR3 DNA reads as TGTGCCAGCAGCTTACAGGGGCATCTTGGCTGTGGCTACACCTTC. The chain uses TRBV7-2 and TRBJ1-2, with TRBD1 as a possible D gene (6 bases). The ends were cut back, 2 bases at V and 7 bases at J, with 17 bases in the middle. This CDR3 has 15 residues. Germline V CDR1 and CDR2: SGHTA, FQGNSA.